This T cell receptor (beta chain) comes out of a study of CD4 T cells in relation to SARS-CoV-2 and coronaviruses. Overall study results and limits: Monoreactive clones expanded significantly more to SARS-CoV-2 than crossreactive clones did.

Sequencing used immunoSEQ multiplex PCR; TCRdb keeps in-frame clones, though not all of them. The repertoire has over 20,000 clones, 65% to 85% of them found once; the top ten carry approximately 12%. Concerning this clone itself: Its antigen is undetermined.

The unexposed donors gave CD4+ T cells in about 2010-2019, prior to COVID-19. Isolation of CD4+ T cells took place after about eleven days in culture. Germline V gives CDR1 LGHDT, CDR2 YNNKEL (reference sequence). Trimming took off 1 base at V and 5 bases at J, with 4 bases between the two ends. This CDR3 has 12 residues. The clonotype originates from a human donor in good health. The specimen sequenced was CD4+ T cells from PBMCs, cultured in vitro. The chain employs TRBV3-1 (or the pseudogene TRBV3-2) and TRBJ2-3; no definite D call. DNA for the CDR3: TGTGCCAGCAGCCAAGGGTTAGATACGCAGTATTTT. Translated, it gives CASSQGLDTQYF.